The source of this T cell receptor (beta chain) is a study of blood T cells in healthy people across ages. CDR3 length: 15 residues. Trimming took 0 bases from V and 7 from J; bases not matched to a gene: 5. Germline values: CDR1 SGDLS, CDR2 YYNGEE. General study points: Without sorted subsets, naive and antigen-experienced compartments could not be conclusively compared.

For this clonotype: Its antigen is not known.

Donor samples were obtained from healthy Caucasian individuals from Russia, aged 6 to 90. A second roughly 6 to 11 cycle PCR used barcoded and J-beta primers. One entry per CDR3 protein results from TCRdb running MiXCR on the 5' RACE reads. The table includes over 950,000 distinct CDR3 sequences, roughly two fifths detected once. The rearrangement uses TRBV9 and TRBJ2-2; 8 nucleotides agree with TRBD1. The sequenced sample consisted of blood. The receptor comes from a man aged 18-30 years in good health. This chain's CDR3 is CASSVEPGGFGELFF. CDR3 nucleotides: TGTGCCAGCAGCGTAGAACCAGGGGGCTTCGGGGAGCTGTTTTTT.